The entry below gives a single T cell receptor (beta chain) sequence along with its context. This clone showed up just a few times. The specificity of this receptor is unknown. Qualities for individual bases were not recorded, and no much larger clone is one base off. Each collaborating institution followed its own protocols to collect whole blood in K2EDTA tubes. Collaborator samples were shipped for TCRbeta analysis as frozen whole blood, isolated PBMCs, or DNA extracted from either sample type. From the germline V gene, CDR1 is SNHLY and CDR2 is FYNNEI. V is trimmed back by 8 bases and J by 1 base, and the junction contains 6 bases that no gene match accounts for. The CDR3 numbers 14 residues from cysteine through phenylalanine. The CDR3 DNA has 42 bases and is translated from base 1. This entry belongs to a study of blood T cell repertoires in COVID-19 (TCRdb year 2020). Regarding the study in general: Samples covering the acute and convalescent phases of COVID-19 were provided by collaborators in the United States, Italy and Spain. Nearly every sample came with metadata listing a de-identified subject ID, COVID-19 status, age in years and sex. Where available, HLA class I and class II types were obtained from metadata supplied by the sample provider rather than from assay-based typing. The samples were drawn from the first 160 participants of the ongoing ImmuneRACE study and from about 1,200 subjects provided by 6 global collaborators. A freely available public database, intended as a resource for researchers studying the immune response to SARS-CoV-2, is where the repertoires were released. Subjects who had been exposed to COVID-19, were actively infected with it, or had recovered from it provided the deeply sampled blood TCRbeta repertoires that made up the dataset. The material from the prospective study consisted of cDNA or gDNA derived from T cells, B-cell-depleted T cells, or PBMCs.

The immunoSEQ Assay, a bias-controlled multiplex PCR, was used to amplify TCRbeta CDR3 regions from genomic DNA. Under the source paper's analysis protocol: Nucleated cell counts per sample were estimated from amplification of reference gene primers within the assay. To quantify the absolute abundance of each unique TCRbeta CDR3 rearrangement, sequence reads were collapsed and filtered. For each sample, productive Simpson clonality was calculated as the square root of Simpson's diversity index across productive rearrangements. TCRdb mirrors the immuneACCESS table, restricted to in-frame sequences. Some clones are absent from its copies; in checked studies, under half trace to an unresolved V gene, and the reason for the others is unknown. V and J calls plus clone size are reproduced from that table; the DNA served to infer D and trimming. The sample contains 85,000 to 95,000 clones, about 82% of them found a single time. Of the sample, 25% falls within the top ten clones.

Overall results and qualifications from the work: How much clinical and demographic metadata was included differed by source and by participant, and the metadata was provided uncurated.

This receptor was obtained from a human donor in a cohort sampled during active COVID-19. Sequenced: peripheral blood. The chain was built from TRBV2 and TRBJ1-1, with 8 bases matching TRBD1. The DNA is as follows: TGTGCCAGCCTTCGGGGGACAGGGAACACTGAAGCTTTCTTT. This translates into CASLRGTGNTEAFF.